Each of the 28 T cell receptor beta chains below was sequenced from the same sample in a study of monozygotic twins with cystic fibrosis. The protocol was immunoSEQ multiplex PCR, while the TCRdb copy is restricted to in-frame clones and leaves out a portion. Of fewer than 20,000 clones listed, 95% to 98% are singletons. Source material: blood. The receptor source for this set is a young woman with cystic fibrosis.

CDR3 sequence reads: CASSFGGSSYNEQFF. The CDR3 bases are TGTGCCAGCAGCTTTGGGGGAAGCTCCTACAATGAGCAGTTCTTC. The chain combines TRBV7-8 with TRBJ2-1; D might be TRBD1 or TRBD2, each matching 5 bases. Trimming removed 3 bases from V and 0 bases from J, with 9 bases in between. Germline V CDR1 and CDR2: SGHVS, FQNEAQ. There are 15 residues in the CDR3.

J is TRBJ2-5 and V is TRBV2; D is perhaps TRBD2 (5 bases). Germline V gene sequence: CDR1 SNHLY, CDR2 FYNNEI. The CDR3 length is 15 residues. The V end was cut by 5 bases, the J end by 1 base, with 14 bases between. CDR3 amino acids: CASSPGRTSQETQYF. The CDR3 coding sequence is TGTGCCAGCAGTCCAGGCAGAACTAGCCAAGAGACCCAGTACTTC.

The V gene is TRBV6-5, the J gene TRBJ2-1; tentative D call: TRBD2 (6 bases). CDR3 length equals 14 residues. The germline gives CDR1 MNHEY, CDR2 SVGAGI. V lost 5 bases and J 5 bases, leaving 13 bases between the germline ends. CDR3 bases: TGTGCCAGCAGTGACGGACTAACCCACAATGAGCAGTTCTTC. As protein: CASSDGLTHNEQFF.

The chain uses TRBV19 and TRBJ2-1; TRBD2 might be the D (6 bases). This CDR3 spans 15 amino acids. V was trimmed by 6 bases and J by 0 bases, leaving 12 bases between them. In germline, CDR1 is LNHDA, CDR2 SQIVND (reference sequence). The CDR3 region is CASSSGLSSYNEQFF. The CDR3 DNA reads as TGTGCCAGTAGCTCGGGACTGAGCTCCTACAATGAGCAGTTCTTC. Full variable domain (missing parts from reference TRBV19 and TRBJ2-1): DGGITQSPKYLFRKEGQNVTLSCEQNLNHDAMYWYRQDPGQGLRLIYYSQIVNDFQKGDIAEGYSVSREKKESFPLTVTSAQKNPTAFYLCASSSGLSSYNEQFFGPGTRLTVL.

The CDR3: CASSGSGGWNEQFF. The CDR3 nucleotides read TGTGCCAGCAGTGGCTCGGGGGGGTGGAATGAGCAGTTCTTC. The chain employs TRBV6-4 and TRBJ2-1, with TRBD2 identical over 8 bases. The CDR3 totals 14 residues. Unmatched junction bases numbered 6, after V lost 4 bases and J lost 7 bases. The germline CDR1 and CDR2 sequences are MRHNA and SNTAGT.

The chain's CDR3 is CASSLAGRWNEKLFF. CDR3 sequence (DNA): TGTGCCAGCAGCTTAGCGGGGAGGTGGAATGAAAAACTGTTTTTT. The chain carries TRBV7-2 and TRBJ1-4; no reliable D call. Germline V CDR1 and CDR2: SGHTA, FQGNSA. There are 15 residues in the CDR3. V was pared by 0 bases and J by 5 bases, with 10 bases between.

V is TRBV29-1 and J is TRBJ1-1; D uncertain. CDR1 SQVTM and CDR2 ANQGSEA come from the germline V gene. Deletions cut 2 bases from V and 8 bases from J, with 15 bases between. The CDR3 has 13 residues. CDR3 in amino acids: CSVERDRVNEAFF. CDR3 nucleotide sequence: TGCAGCGTTGAAAGGGATCGGGTAAACGAAGCTTTCTTT.

V and J are TRBV7-2 and TRBJ1-5; D remains ambiguous. The CDR3 sequence is 14 residues long. V was shortened by 10 bases and J by 5 bases, with 18 bases between the two germline ends. Germline V CDR1 and CDR2: SGHTA, FQGNSA. CDR3 in DNA: TGTGCCAACCCAACTGCCAGCGAGGATCAGCCCCAGCATTTT. Its translation: CANPTASEDQPQHF.

The chain combines TRBV4-1 with TRBJ2-1, with D possibly TRBD2 on 6 matching bases. CDR3 length: 20 residues. Germline V CDR1 and CDR2: MGHRA, YSYEKL. Deletions cut 0 bases from V and 0 bases from J, with 21 bases between. The CDR3, as DNA: TGCGCCAGCAGCCAAGACGACCCTCTGTCACGGCGGGACTCCTACAATGAGCAGTTCTTC. This translates into CASSQDDPLSRRDSYNEQFF.

The chain links TRBV29-1 to TRBJ2-2; D remains ambiguous. Germline V CDR1 and CDR2: SQVTM, ANQGSEA. V dropped 4 bases and J dropped 5 bases, with 11 bases sitting between them. The CDR3 spans 13 residues. Here the CDR3 reads CSVVAALTGELFF. The CDR3 bases are TGCAGCGTTGTGGCCGCTCTGACCGGGGAGCTGTTTTTT.

The chain couples TRBV10-3 to TRBJ1-2; D not resolved. The CDR3 runs to 14 residues. The germline CDR1 and CDR2 sequences are ENHRY and SYGVKD. Trimming pared 0 bases from V and 7 bases from J, leaving 12 bases between. CDR3 region: CAISESMGIGGYTF. CDR3 coding DNA: TGTGCCATCAGTGAGTCAATGGGGATTGGTGGCTACACCTTC.

This clone was counted once. The chain combines TRBV27 with TRBJ2-3, with TRBD2 matching over 9 bases. With V trimmed by 5 bases and J by 2 bases, 5 bases remained unmatched. The V gene's germline CDR1 is MNHEY and CDR2 SMNVEV (reference sequence). CDR3 size: 15 residues. The CDR3: CASSRGGDDTDTQYF. Written as DNA, the CDR3 is TGTGCCAGCAGTCGCGGGGGGGACGACACAGATACGCAGTATTTT.

The CDR3 bases are TGTGCCAGCAGCCCCATGACAGGGGGCACAGATACGCAGTATTTT. This encodes CASSPMTGGTDTQYF. V is TRBV9 and J is TRBJ2-3, with TRBD1 identical over 8 bases. This CDR3 is built from 15 residues. Germline V lookup: CDR1 SGDLS, CDR2 YYNGEE. V trimming: 4 bases; J trimming: 1 base; junction bases outside the gene matches: 5.

The count of this clone is one. The chain couples TRBV30 to TRBJ2-5; 9 bases align to TRBD2. The CDR3 length is 15 residues. Germline V gene sequence: CDR1 GTSNPN, CDR2 SVGIG (reference sequence). The V and J ends lost 0 bases and 5 bases, in that order; junction bases with no gene match: 7. CDR3 nucleotides: TGTGCCTGGAGTGTCGGTAGCGGGGGTACGGAGACCCAGTACTTC. This gives the protein CAWSVGSGGTETQYF.

This chain uses TRBV19 with TRBJ1-2; D is unresolved. This CDR3 spans 12 amino acids. CDR1 is LNHDA, CDR2 SQIVND, per germline (reference sequence). The germline V and J ends were trimmed by 7 bases and 6 bases, with 12 bases remaining between them. The CDR3 protein is CASTPGSHGYTF. CDR3 DNA: TGTGCCAGTACCCCGGGGAGTCATGGCTACACCTTC.

The rearrangement uses TRBV7-6 and TRBJ1-2; 7 nucleotides line up with TRBD1. CDR3 length: 14 amino acids. J lost 2 bases, V lost 5 bases, and 5 bases had no gene match. CDR1 SGHVS and CDR2 FNYEAQ come from the germline V gene. The CDR3 DNA reads TGTGCCAGCAGCCGGGGACAGCCGAACTATGGCTACACCTTC. It yields the protein CASSRGQPNYGYTF.

The chain combines TRBV11-3 with TRBJ2-1, with TRBD2 identical over 10 bases. The CDR3 extends over 16 amino acids. Trimming took 5 bases from V and 7 from J; bases not matched to a gene: 11. The V gene's germline CDR1 is SGHNT and CDR2 YENEEA. The CDR3 protein is CASSPREAGGRNEQFF. For the CDR3, the DNA is TGTGCCAGCAGCCCGAGGGAAGCGGGGGGGCGAAATGAGCAGTTCTTC.

The genes are TRBV4-1 and TRBJ1-1, with D maybe TRBD1 (6 bases). CDR3 length equals 16 residues. Germline CDR1 and CDR2: MGHRA and YSYEKL. The ends were cut back, 5 bases at V and 1 base at J, with 17 bases in the middle. The CDR3 sequence is CASSGMAGARNTEAFF. CDR3 in DNA: TGCGCCAGCAGCGGAATGGCAGGGGCTAGGAACACTGAAGCTTTCTTT.

V is TRBV6-4 and J is TRBJ2-1, with 7 bases that match TRBD2. The V gene's germline CDR1 is MRHNA and CDR2 SNTAGT. The trim removed 0 bases at V and 2 bases at J, leaving 1 base unmatched. The length of the CDR3 is 15 residues. CDR3 amino acids: CASSDSGGAYNEQFF. The CDR3 DNA follows: TGTGCCAGCAGTGACTCGGGGGGGGCCTACAATGAGCAGTTCTTC.

V gene TRBV7-9 combines with J gene TRBJ1-1, with 8 bases that match TRBD1. The CDR3 spans 13 residues. V lost 6 bases to trimming and J lost 10 bases; unmatched junction nucleotides: 10. Germline V gene sequence: CDR1 SEHNR, CDR2 FQNEAQ (reference sequence). CDR3: CASSTDRGRRAFF. CDR3 DNA sequence: TGTGCCAGCAGTACTGACAGGGGCCGGCGAGCTTTCTTT. Drawing the rest from reference TRBV7-9 and TRBJ1-1, the complete variable domain is DTGVSQNPRHKITKRGQNVTFRCDPISEHNRLYWYRQTLGQGPEFLTYFQNEAQLEKSRLLSDRFSAERPKGSFSTLEIQRTEQGDSAMYLCASSTDRGRRAFFGQGTRLTVV.

The chain uses TRBV7-9 and TRBJ2-7, with TRBD1 as a possible D gene (5 bases). The CDR3 covers 13 residues. The V gene's germline CDR1 is SEHNR and CDR2 FQNEAQ (reference sequence). V gave up 3 bases and J gave up 3 bases, with 9 bases separating them. Here the CDR3 DNA reads TGTGCCAGCAGCTTCCCGGACAACTACGAGCAGTACTTC. Protein sequence: CASSFPDNYEQYF.

This clone turned up a few times. This chain uses TRBV2 with TRBJ1-1; the match to TRBD1 covers 9 bases. Germline assignment: CDR1 SNHLY and CDR2 FYNNEI. The CDR3 runs to 14 residues. V shed 6 bases, J shed 5 bases, and the junction held 7 bases outside the gene matches. This CDR3 is CASSGYRGQTEAFF. The CDR3 DNA is TGTGCCAGCAGCGGATACAGGGGGCAAACTGAAGCTTTCTTT.

The J gene is TRBJ1-2, the V gene TRBV5-4, with 8 bases matching TRBD1. The V gene's germline CDR1 is SGHNT and CDR2 YYREEE (reference sequence). The CDR3 totals 16 residues. J gave up 5 bases and V 3 bases, and 12 bases lay outside the gene matches. In nucleotides, the CDR3 is TGTGCCAGCAGCTACAAGGACAGGGAGATGTGGTATGGCTACACCTTC. Its translation is CASSYKDREMWYGYTF.

This rearrangement joins TRBV5-1 to TRBJ1-2; D is undetermined. Germline V gene data show CDR1 as SGHRS and CDR2 as YFSETQ. This CDR3 has 12 residues. Trimming took 1 base from V and 6 from J, leaving 7 bases between them. The CDR3, as DNA: TGCGCCAGCAGCTTGAATCGGGATGGCTACACCTTC. This gives the protein CASSLNRDGYTF.

The CDR3 protein is CASSLGTSADTQYF. As DNA, the CDR3 is TGCGCCAGCAGCTTAGGGACTAGCGCAGATACGCAGTATTTT. The V and J genes are TRBV5-1 and TRBJ2-3; TRBD2 agrees at 10 bases. Germline CDR1 reads SGHRS; CDR2 reads YFSETQ. Losses at the gene ends were 2 bases for V and 4 bases for J; bases not matched to a gene: 1. This CDR3 region has 14 residues.

V usage is TRBV10-3 and J usage is TRBJ1-1; D gene ambiguous. The length of the CDR3 is 14 residues. Germline CDR1 is ENHRY and CDR2 is SYGVKD. V shed 0 bases and J shed 6 bases, with 11 bases lying between them. The CDR3 DNA is TGTGCCATCAGTGAGTCGAGGCCCTCCCCTGAAGCTTTCTTT. Amino acids: CAISESRPSPEAFF.

This clone appeared once. CDR3 sequence (DNA): TGCGCCAGCAGCTTGATCCTAGCGGGGGGGCCCAACAATGAGCAGTTCTTC. It yields the protein CASSLILAGGPNNEQFF. This sequence joins TRBV5-1 and TRBJ2-1; TRBD2 matches 12 bases. Trimming took 1 base from V and 5 from J; bases not matched to a gene: 7. The CDR3 runs to 17 residues. Germline values: CDR1 SGHRS, CDR2 YFSETQ. Supplemented by reference TRBV5-1 and TRBJ2-1, the full variable domain reads KAGVTQTPRYLIKTRGQQVTLSCSPISGHRSVSWYQQTPGQGLQFLFEYFSETQRNKGNFPGRFSGRQFSNSRSEMNVSTLELGDSALYLCASSLILAGGPNNEQFFGPGTRLTVL.

The gene calls are TRBV4-1 and TRBJ2-2, with 8 bases identical to TRBD2. CDR3 length equals 14 residues. Germline CDR1 and CDR2: MGHRA and YSYEKL. Losses at the gene ends were 3 bases for V and 6 bases for J; bases not matched to a gene: 3. DNA of the CDR3: TGCGCCAGCAGCCAGACTAGCGCCGCCGGGGAGCTGTTTTTT. Amino acid sequence: CASSQTSAAGELFF.